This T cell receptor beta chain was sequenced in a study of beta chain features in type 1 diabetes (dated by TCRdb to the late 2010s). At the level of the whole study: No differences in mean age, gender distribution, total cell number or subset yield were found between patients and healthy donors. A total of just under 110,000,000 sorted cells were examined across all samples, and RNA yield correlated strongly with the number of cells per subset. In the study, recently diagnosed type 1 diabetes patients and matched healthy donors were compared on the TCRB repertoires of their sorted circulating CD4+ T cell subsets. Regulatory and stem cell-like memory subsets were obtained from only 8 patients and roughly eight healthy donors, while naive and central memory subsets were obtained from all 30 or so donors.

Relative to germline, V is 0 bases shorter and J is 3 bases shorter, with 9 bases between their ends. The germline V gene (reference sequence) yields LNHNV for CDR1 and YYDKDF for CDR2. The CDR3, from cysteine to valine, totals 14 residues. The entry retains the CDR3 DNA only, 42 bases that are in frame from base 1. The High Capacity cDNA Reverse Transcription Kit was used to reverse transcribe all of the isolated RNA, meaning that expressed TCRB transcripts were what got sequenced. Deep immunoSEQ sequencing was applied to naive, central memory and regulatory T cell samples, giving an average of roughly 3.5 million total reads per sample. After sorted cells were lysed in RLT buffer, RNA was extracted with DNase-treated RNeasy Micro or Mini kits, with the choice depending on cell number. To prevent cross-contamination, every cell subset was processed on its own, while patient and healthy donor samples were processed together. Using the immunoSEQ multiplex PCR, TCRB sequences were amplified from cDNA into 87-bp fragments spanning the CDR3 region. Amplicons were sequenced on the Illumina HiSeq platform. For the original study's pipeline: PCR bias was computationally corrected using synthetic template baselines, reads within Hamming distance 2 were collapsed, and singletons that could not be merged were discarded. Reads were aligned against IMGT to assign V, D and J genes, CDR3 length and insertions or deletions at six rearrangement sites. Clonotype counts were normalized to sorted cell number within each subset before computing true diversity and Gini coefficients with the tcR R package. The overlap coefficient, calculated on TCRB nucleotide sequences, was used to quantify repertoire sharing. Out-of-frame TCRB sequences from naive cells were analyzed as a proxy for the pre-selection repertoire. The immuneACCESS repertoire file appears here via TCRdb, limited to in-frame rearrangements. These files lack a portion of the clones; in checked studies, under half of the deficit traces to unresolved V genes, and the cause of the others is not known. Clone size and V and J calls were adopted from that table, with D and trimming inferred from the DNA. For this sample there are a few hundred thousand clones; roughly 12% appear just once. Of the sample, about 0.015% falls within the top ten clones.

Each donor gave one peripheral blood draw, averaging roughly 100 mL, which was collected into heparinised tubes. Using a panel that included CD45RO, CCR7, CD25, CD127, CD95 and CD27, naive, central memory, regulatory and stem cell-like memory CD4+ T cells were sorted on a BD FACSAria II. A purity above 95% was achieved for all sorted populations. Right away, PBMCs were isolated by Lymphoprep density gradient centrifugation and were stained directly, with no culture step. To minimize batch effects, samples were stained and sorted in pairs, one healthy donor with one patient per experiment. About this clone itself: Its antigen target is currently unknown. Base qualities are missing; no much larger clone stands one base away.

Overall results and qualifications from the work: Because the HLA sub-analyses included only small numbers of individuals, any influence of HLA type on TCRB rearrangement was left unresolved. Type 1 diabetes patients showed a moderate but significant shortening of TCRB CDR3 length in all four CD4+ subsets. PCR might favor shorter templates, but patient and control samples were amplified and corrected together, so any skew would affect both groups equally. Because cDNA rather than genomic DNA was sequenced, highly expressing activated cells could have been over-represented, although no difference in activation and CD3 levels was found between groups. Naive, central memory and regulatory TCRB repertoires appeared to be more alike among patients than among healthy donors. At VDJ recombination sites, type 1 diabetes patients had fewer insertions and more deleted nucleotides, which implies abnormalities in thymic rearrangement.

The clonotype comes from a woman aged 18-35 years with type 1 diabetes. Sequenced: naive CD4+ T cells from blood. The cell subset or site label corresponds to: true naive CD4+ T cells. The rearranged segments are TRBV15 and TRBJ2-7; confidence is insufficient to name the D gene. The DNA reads TGTGCCACCAGCAGAGATCGTCTGGACTACGAGCAGTACGTC. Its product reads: CATSRDRLDYEQYV.